A selection of T cell receptor beta chains follows, all from one sample in a study of shared clonotypes between healthy human individuals. TCRdb keeps only in-frame clones here, not all; method: immunoSEQ multiplex PCR. Of fewer than 600,000 clones in the sample, about four fifths were seen once. The sample taken for sequencing was PBMCs. The receptor set was obtained from a woman between 40 and 50 years old in good health. Some clones in this sample may be carry-over from other donors' samples. The CDR3 runs from the conserved cysteine through the conserved F or W. The D gene is left open where the match is weak. Only part of the rows carry a size: once, few, many, or a class if the clone is expanded.

D gene: -
clone size: -
J gene: TRBJ1-2
V gene: TRBV9
CDR3 DNA: TGTGCCAGCAGCGTAGGAAACCTTCTCTCCGACTATGGCTACACCTTC
CDR3 protein: CASSVGNLLSDYGYTF

D gene: TRBD2
clone size: -
J gene: TRBJ2-5
V gene: TRBV7-8
CDR3 DNA: TGTGCCAGCAGCGCTAGCGGGACGGAGACCCAGTACTTC
CDR3 protein: CASSASGTETQYF

D gene: TRBD2
clone size: -
J gene: TRBJ2-1
V gene: TRBV11-2
CDR3 DNA: TGTGCCAGCCGCGGGACTAGCGGGTACAATGAGCAGTTCTTC
CDR3 protein: CASRGTSGYNEQFF

D gene: -
clone size: once
J gene: TRBJ1-1
V gene: TRBV7-8
CDR3 DNA: TGTGCCAGCAGCTTAAGGTCGAACACTGAAGCTTTCTTT
CDR3 protein: CASSLRSNTEAFF

D gene: -
clone size: once
J gene: TRBJ1-6
V gene: TRBV2
CDR3 DNA: TGTGCCAGCAGTGAGACTGGGGGGGGCGCCTCACCCCTCCACTTT
CDR3 protein: CASSETGGGASPLHF

D gene: TRBD2
clone size: -
J gene: TRBJ2-7
V gene: TRBV7-2
CDR3 DNA: TGTGCCAGCAGCATGGATAGCGGGAGGGCCGGCGAGCAGTACTTC
CDR3 protein: CASSMDSGRAGEQYF

D gene: -
clone size: -
J gene: TRBJ2-3
V gene: TRBV5-6
CDR3 DNA: TGTGCCAGCAGCTTGGTTCCAAGCACAGATACGCAGTATTTT
CDR3 protein: CASSLVPSTDTQYF

D gene: -
clone size: -
J gene: TRBJ2-7
V gene: TRBV5-8
CDR3 DNA: TGTGCCAGCAGCCTCTATTACCAGGATGGCAAGGGCTACGAGCAGTACTTC
CDR3 protein: CASSLYYQDGKGYEQYF

D gene: -
clone size: -
J gene: TRBJ2-3
V gene: TRBV20-1
CDR3 DNA: TGCAGTGCATCCGTCCCTCCCCAGTATTTT
CDR3 protein: CSASVPPQYF

D gene: TRBD1
clone size: -
J gene: TRBJ2-7
V gene: TRBV10-3
CDR3 DNA: TGTGCCATCAGTTCCCCCGGGACAGCAGCCTACGAGCAGTACTTC
CDR3 protein: CAISSPGTAAYEQYF

D gene: TRBD1
clone size: -
J gene: TRBJ2-7
V gene: TRBV2
CDR3 DNA: TGTGCCAGCAGCCTCGACAGGGGAATCTCCTACGAGCAGTACTTC
CDR3 protein: CASSLDRGISYEQYF

D gene: TRBD1
clone size: -
J gene: TRBJ1-2
V gene: TRBV11-2
CDR3 DNA: TGTGCCAGCAGCTTAACAGGGGTGGATGGCTACACCTTC
CDR3 protein: CASSLTGVDGYTF

D gene: -
clone size: -
J gene: TRBJ1-2
V gene: TRBV18
CDR3 DNA: TGTGCCAGCTCACCCTCAGGGATTCCTGACTATGGCTACACCTTC
CDR3 protein: CASSPSGIPDYGYTF

D gene: TRBD1
clone size: once
J gene: TRBJ2-2
V gene: TRBV7-9
CDR3 DNA: TGTGCCAGCAGCTTAGCAACCGGGACAGCGAACACCGGGGAGCTGTTTTTT
CDR3 protein: CASSLATGTANTGELFF

D gene: TRBD2
clone size: -
J gene: TRBJ2-5
V gene: TRBV6-1
CDR3 DNA: TGTGCCAGCAGTGACCGCCGGGGGGTCGCTGAGACCCAGTACTTC
CDR3 protein: CASSDRRGVAETQYF

D gene: -
clone size: -
J gene: TRBJ2-3
V gene: TRBV9
CDR3 DNA: TGTGCCAGCAGCGTATACGGGGAGGGCACAGATACGCAGTATTTT
CDR3 protein: CASSVYGEGTDTQYF

D gene: -
clone size: -
J gene: TRBJ2-6
V gene: TRBV28
CDR3 DNA: TGTGCCAGCTCCAGGGTAGGTGGGGCCAACGTCCTGACTTTC
CDR3 protein: CASSRVGGANVLTF

D gene: -
clone size: -
J gene: TRBJ1-2
V gene: TRBV6-6
CDR3 DNA: TGTGCCAGCAGTCTCACTACAGGGACTTCCTATGGCTACACCTTC
CDR3 protein: CASSLTTGTSYGYTF

D gene: TRBD1
clone size: -
J gene: TRBJ2-7
V gene: TRBV11-2
CDR3 DNA: TGTGCCAGCAGCTTAAGGCCGGGACAGGGACCCTACGAGCAGTACTTC
CDR3 protein: CASSLRPGQGPYEQYF

D gene: TRBD1
clone size: -
J gene: TRBJ2-1
V gene: TRBV7-3
CDR3 DNA: TGTGCCAGCAGCTTCCGGGACAGGTTGTTCTTC
CDR3 protein: CASSFRDRLFF

D gene: -
clone size: -
J gene: TRBJ2-1
V gene: TRBV19
CDR3 DNA: TGTGCCAGTACCTTTAGTAGGGACACCTACAATGAGCAGTTCTTC
CDR3 protein: CASTFSRDTYNEQFF

D gene: -
clone size: -
J gene: TRBJ2-5
V gene: TRBV29-1
CDR3 DNA: TGCAGCGTTGGACCTCGAGAGACCCAGTACTTC
CDR3 protein: CSVGPRETQYF

D gene: TRBD1
clone size: -
J gene: TRBJ1-5
V gene: TRBV19
CDR3 DNA: TGTGCCAGTAGTCTACGACTTGGGGGACAGGGGCAACAGCCCCAGCATTTT
CDR3 protein: CASSLRLGGQGQQPQHF

D gene: -
clone size: once
J gene: TRBJ1-4
V gene: TRBV10-3
CDR3 DNA: TGTGCCATCAGTGAGTCAGAGGCACGGGAAAAACTGTTTTTT
CDR3 protein: CAISESEAREKLFF

D gene: -
clone size: -
J gene: TRBJ2-1
V gene: TRBV7-2
CDR3 DNA: TGTGCCAGCAGCGGAGGACTTTACAATGAGCAGTTCTTC
CDR3 protein: CASSGGLYNEQFF

D gene: -
clone size: -
J gene: TRBJ2-1
V gene: TRBV30
CDR3 DNA: TGTGCCTGGGCCGTCGGAGCGGAGGGGAGTGAGCAGTTCTTC
CDR3 protein: CAWAVGAEGSEQFF

D gene: TRBD1
clone size: -
J gene: TRBJ2-7
V gene: TRBV14
CDR3 DNA: TGTGCCAGCAGCCAAGATCGGACGGGTCCCGGGACAGGGGGTTTTAGCTACGAGCAGTACTTC
CDR3 protein: CASSQDRTGPGTGGFSYEQYF

D gene: -
clone size: -
J gene: TRBJ2-7
V gene: TRBV6-4
CDR3 DNA: TGTGCCAGCAGGTTCTACAGGGGGGGAACCTACGAGCAGTACTTC
CDR3 protein: CASRFYRGGTYEQYF

D gene: TRBD2
clone size: -
J gene: TRBJ2-7
V gene: TRBV7-2
CDR3 DNA: TGTGCCAGCAGCTTGGCGGGACTAGTCTACGAGCAGTACTTC
CDR3 protein: CASSLAGLVYEQYF

D gene: -
clone size: -
J gene: TRBJ1-1
V gene: TRBV7-2
CDR3 DNA: TGTGCCAGCAGCTTCCGAGACTCAGAAGCTTTCTTT
CDR3 protein: CASSFRDSEAFF

D gene: TRBD1
clone size: -
J gene: TRBJ2-1
V gene: TRBV7-8
CDR3 DNA: TGTGCCAGCAGGGAGAGCAGGGGGTACAATGAGCAGTTCTTC
CDR3 protein: CASRESRGYNEQFF

D gene: -
clone size: once
J gene: TRBJ2-1
V gene: TRBV4-3
CDR3 DNA: TGCGCCAGCAGCCCAAGCAGCCGGGACAATGAGCAGTTCTTC
CDR3 protein: CASSPSSRDNEQFF

D gene: -
clone size: -
J gene: TRBJ2-1
V gene: TRBV27
CDR3 DNA: TGTGCCAGCAAGGACAGTAGCTCCTACAATGAGCAGTTCTTC
CDR3 protein: CASKDSSSYNEQFF

D gene: -
clone size: few
J gene: TRBJ2-7
V gene: TRBV27
CDR3 DNA: TGTGCCAGCAGTTACGGCGAGCAGTACTTC
CDR3 protein: CASSYGEQYF

D gene: -
clone size: -
J gene: TRBJ1-1
V gene: TRBV28
CDR3 DNA: TGTGCCAGCAGTGTATTGGGCCAGGTGGGGGTGAACACTGAAGCTTTCTTT
CDR3 protein: CASSVLGQVGVNTEAFF

D gene: -
clone size: -
J gene: TRBJ2-3
V gene: TRBV6-4
CDR3 DNA: TGTGCCAGCAGTGACGGGTTAGCGGCCACAGATACGCAGTATTTT
CDR3 protein: CASSDGLAATDTQYF

D gene: -
clone size: -
J gene: TRBJ2-2
V gene: TRBV4-3
CDR3 DNA: TGCGCCAGCATCGGACCAAACACCGGGGAGCTGTTTTTT
CDR3 protein: CASIGPNTGELFF

D gene: TRBD1
clone size: -
J gene: TRBJ1-1
V gene: TRBV5-4
CDR3 DNA: TGTGCCAGCAGCTTGGCGGGCACAGGGGGCTTCACTGAAGCTTTCTTT
CDR3 protein: CASSLAGTGGFTEAFF

D gene: TRBD2
clone size: -
J gene: TRBJ2-1
V gene: TRBV11-3
CDR3 DNA: TGTGCCAGCAGCGGTGGGACTAGCGGCAATGAGCAGTTCTTC
CDR3 protein: CASSGGTSGNEQFF

D gene: -
clone size: -
J gene: TRBJ2-1
V gene: TRBV5-5
CDR3 DNA: TGTGCCAGCAGCTTTGGGGGCAGCTCCTACAATGAGCAGTTCTTC
CDR3 protein: CASSFGGSSYNEQFF

D gene: -
clone size: -
J gene: TRBJ2-4
V gene: TRBV9
CDR3 DNA: TGTGCCAGCAGCGTAGGGTTCGGGGTAGCCAAAAACATTCAGTACTTC
CDR3 protein: CASSVGFGVAKNIQYF

D gene: -
clone size: once
J gene: TRBJ2-7
V gene: TRBV6-5
CDR3 DNA: TGTGCCAGCAGTTACTCGTCAGGGCTGATCCCCTACGAGCAGTACTTC
CDR3 protein: CASSYSSGLIPYEQYF

D gene: TRBD2
clone size: -
J gene: TRBJ2-2
V gene: TRBV5-1
CDR3 DNA: TGCGCCAGCAGCTTTCCTAGCGGGAGGGCGGACACCGGGGAGCTGTTTTTT
CDR3 protein: CASSFPSGRADTGELFF

D gene: TRBD2
clone size: -
J gene: TRBJ2-3
V gene: TRBV5-1
CDR3 DNA: TGCGCCAGCAGCTTGGCCAAGTCGGGAGGTAGCACAGATACGCAGTATTTT
CDR3 protein: CASSLAKSGGSTDTQYF